The 9 T cell receptor beta chains in this list originate from one sample, sequenced in a study of T-cell reconstitution after alpha-beta-depleted transplantation in children. Preparation of the TCRbeta library used unique molecular identifiers. One entry per CDR3 protein results from TCRdb running MiXCR on the PCR reads. The sample includes roughly 670,000 distinct CDR3 sequences, about an eighth of them seen just once. The material was PBMCs, obtained before TCRalphabeta/CD19-depleted stem cell transplant. Receptors originate from a girl aged 2-10 years with congenital amegakaryocytic thrombocytopenia, due to receive a stem cell transplant.

This clonotype was seen only a few times. The chain has TRBV20-1 and TRBJ2-1; a weak D match, TRBD2 (6 bases). The V end lost 5 bases, the J end lost 6 bases, and 14 bases lay between the germline ends. The CDR3 length is 13 residues. Germline V gives CDR1 DFQATT, CDR2 SNEGSKA (reference sequence). This CDR3 is CSAEPLGGNEQFF. CDR3 DNA: TGCAGTGCTGAACCACTGGGGGGCAATGAGCAGTTCTTC.

The genes are TRBV5-1 and TRBJ2-3; TRBD2 aligns across 14 bases. Trimming took 5 bases from V and 5 from J; bases not matched to a gene: 10. This CDR3 has 17 amino acids. CDR1 and CDR2 from the germline V gene are SGHRS and YFSETQ. CDR3 bases: TGCGCCAGCAGACTCATTTCCGGGACTAGCGGGGGAGATACGCAGTATTTT. Translated: CASRLISGTSGGDTQYF.

V usage is TRBV5-1 and J usage is TRBJ1-1; 8 bases are shared with TRBD1. CDR3 length equals 14 residues. In germline, CDR1 is SGHRS, CDR2 YFSETQ. V trimming: 5 bases; J trimming: 1 base; junction bases outside the gene matches: 4. In DNA form, the CDR3 reads TGCGCCAGCAGTGGACAGGGATCGAACACTGAAGCTTTCTTT. Translated: CASSGQGSNTEAFF.

Ten or more counts support this clonotype. V and J are TRBV4-1 and TRBJ1-2; D possibly corresponds to TRBD1 (6 bases). Trimming pared 4 bases from V and 8 bases from J, leaving 8 bases between. Germline assignment: CDR1 MGHRA and CDR2 YSYEKL. The CDR3 extends over 11 amino acids. The CDR3 is CASSLGQGYTF. Written as DNA, the CDR3 is TGCGCCAGCAGCCTAGGACAGGGCTACACCTTC.

This clonotype was observed many times. J is TRBJ1-2 and V is TRBV12-3 or TRBV12-4, with D unresolved. The CDR3 loop spans 12 amino acids. Trimming stripped 5 bases from V and 5 bases from J, with 9 bases between. Written as DNA, the CDR3 is TGTGCCAGCAGTCGGGAACTATATGGCTACACCTTC. Encoded protein: CASSRELYGYTF.

In its sample, this clonotype was seen many times. The chain carries TRBV5-1 and TRBJ1-6; D is ambiguous. The CDR3 consists of 14 residues. The ends were cut back, 1 base at V and 10 bases at J, with 12 bases in the middle. Germline CDR1 and CDR2: SGHRS and YFSETQ. The CDR3 spells CASSLQTSRSPLHF. The CDR3 coding sequence is TGCGCCAGCAGCTTGCAGACATCAAGGTCACCCCTCCACTTT.

V usage is TRBV5-1 and J usage is TRBJ2-5, with TRBD2 matching over 14 bases. V shed 4 bases and J 5 bases; nucleotides not matched to a gene: 13. Germline V gives CDR1 SGHRS, CDR2 YFSETQ. The CDR3 loop spans 18 amino acids. CDR3 nucleotides: TGCGCCAGCAGCCTAGGACTAGCGGGAGGTATCCTGGTGGAGACCCAGTACTTC. Translated: CASSLGLAGGILVETQYF.

This clonotype showed up just a few times. V gene TRBV5-1 combines with J gene TRBJ2-3, with 7 bases aligning to TRBD1. Looked up from germline, CDR1 is SGHRS and CDR2 is YFSETQ. The CDR3 consists of 18 residues. The V gene end was trimmed by 1 base and the J gene end by 6 bases; junction bases not matched to a gene: 17. The CDR3 nucleotides are TGCGCCAGCAGCTTGTATAGCGCAGGGGGTCCCGTCGGTGATACGCAGTATTTT. It is translated as CASSLYSAGGPVGDTQYF. Full variable domain (remainder filled in from reference TRBV5-1 and TRBJ2-3): KAGVTQTPRYLIKTRGQQVTLSCSPISGHRSVSWYQQTPGQGLQFLFEYFSETQRNKGNFPGRFSGRQFSNSRSEMNVSTLELGDSALYLCASSLYSAGGPVGDTQYFGPGTRLTVL.

V usage is TRBV10-3 and J usage is TRBJ2-3, with 12 bases matching TRBD2. Germline V gives CDR1 ENHRY, CDR2 SYGVKD. V shed 6 bases and J 4 bases; nucleotides not matched to a gene: 8. The length of the CDR3 is 16 residues. Written as DNA, the CDR3 is TGTGCCATCAGACCCTACGGACTAGCGGGATCAGATACGCAGTATTTT. Translating gives CAIRPYGLAGSDTQYF.